These T cell receptor beta chains were read from a single sample in a study of control samples from healthy donors and cancer patients. The method was immunoSEQ multiplex PCR; TCRdb's version includes in-frame clones alone and lacks a portion of them. In the table there are 98,000 or so clones, about 88% of which are singletons. Specimen: blood. These receptors were obtained from a woman in her 70s in good health. Each CDR3 is given with its conserved first and last residue. Each record gives: D gene, V gene, clone size, J gene, CDR3 protein, CDR3 DNA. D genes are given only for firm matches. Clone size is given for some rows only: seen once, a few or many times, or a class if the clone is expanded.

>TRBD2|TRBV25-1|-|TRBJ2-2
CASRGLAGTGELFF
TGTGCCAGCAGGGGACTAGCCGGCACCGGGGAGCTGTTTTTT
>TRBD2|TRBV7-2|-|TRBJ2-2
CASSLSSGYTGELFF
TGTGCCAGCAGCTTGTCTAGCGGTTACACCGGGGAGCTGTTTTTT
>-|TRBV6-1|-|TRBJ1-5
CASSEAEAGLVGQPQHF
TGTGCCAGCAGTGAAGCGGAGGCAGGCCTGGTGGGTCAGCCCCAGCATTTT
>TRBD1|TRBV7-6|-|TRBJ1-1
CASRQGPNTEAFF
TGTGCCAGCCGACAGGGACCGAACACTGAAGCTTTCTTT
>TRBD1|TRBV12-3/TRBV12-4|-|TRBJ1-1
CASSGTGDTEAFF
TGTGCCAGCAGTGGGACAGGGGACACTGAAGCTTTCTTT
>-|TRBV20-1|-|TRBJ1-5
CSASVGSYSNQPQHF
TGCAGTGCTAGTGTCGGCAGCTATAGCAATCAGCCCCAGCATTTT
>-|TRBV3-1/TRBV3-2|-|TRBJ1-2
CASSQGPTYGYTF
TGTGCCAGCAGCCAAGGTCCCACCTATGGCTACACCTTC
>TRBD1|TRBV18|-|TRBJ1-4
CASSPTGRNEKLFF
TGTGCCAGCTCACCGACAGGGCGTAATGAAAAACTGTTTTTT
>TRBD1|TRBV19|-|TRBJ2-7
CASSWGGTGSIYEQYF
TGTGCCAGTAGCTGGGGAGGGACAGGGTCAATCTACGAGCAGTACTTC
>-|TRBV5-1|-|TRBJ1-1
CASSYQGLMFF
TGCGCCAGCAGCTACCAGGGTCTAATGTTCTTT
>-|TRBV9|-|TRBJ2-6
CASSASGAGANVLTF
TGTGCCAGCAGCGCCTCAGGGGCTGGGGCCAACGTCCTGACTTTC
>-|TRBV5-1|-|TRBJ1-1
CASSLGNGDTEAFF
TGCGCCAGCAGCTTGGGGAATGGCGACACTGAAGCTTTCTTT
>-|TRBV2|-|TRBJ1-1
CASRGVLGTEAFF
TGTGCCAGCAGAGGGGTTTTAGGCACTGAAGCTTTCTTT
>-|TRBV29-1|-|TRBJ2-6
CSVLQDSGANVLTF
TGCAGCGTTCTTCAGGACTCTGGGGCCAACGTCCTGACTTTC
>-|TRBV2|-|TRBJ1-2
CASSEAGYGYTF
TGTGCCAGCAGTGAAGCAGGGTATGGCTACACCTTC
>-|TRBV9|once|TRBJ1-1
CASSVVVDTEAFF
TGTGCCAGCAGCGTAGTGGTGGACACTGAAGCTTTCTTT
>-|TRBV6-5|-|TRBJ2-5
CASSYTRWAETQYF
TGTGCCAGCAGTTACACGCGGTGGGCAGAGACCCAGTACTTC
>TRBD2|TRBV29-1|many|TRBJ2-3
CSVEPSGDSTDTQYF
TGCAGCGTTGAACCTAGCGGGGACAGCACAGATACGCAGTATTTT
>-|TRBV18|-|TRBJ2-2
CASSPGNTGELFF
TGTGCCAGCTCACCGGGGAACACCGGGGAGCTGTTTTTT
>TRBD1|TRBV19|-|TRBJ1-4
CASSMGTGVSGNEKLFF
TGTGCCAGTAGTATGGGGACAGGAGTATCGGGTAATGAAAAACTGTTTTTT
>-|TRBV11-2|-|TRBJ1-1
CASSLGPSEMNTEAFF
TGTGCCAGCAGCTTAGGCCCATCCGAAATGAACACTGAAGCTTTCTTT
>TRBD2|TRBV9|-|TRBJ2-2
CASSILAGTFANTGELFF
TGTGCCAGCAGCATACTAGCGGGGACCTTTGCGAACACCGGGGAGCTGTTTTTT
>TRBD1|TRBV3-1/TRBV3-2|-|TRBJ1-6
CATRTGVNSPLHF
TGTGCCACCCGGACAGGGGTAAATTCACCCCTCCACTTT
>TRBD1|TRBV11-2|-|TRBJ2-7
CASSSRDRDLYEQYF
TGTGCCAGCAGTAGCCGGGACAGGGATCTCTACGAGCAGTACTTC
>-|TRBV10-1|-|TRBJ1-5
CASSDYPGSPNQPQHF
TGCGCCAGCAGTGACTATCCAGGGTCCCCCAATCAGCCCCAGCATTTT
>TRBD1|TRBV9|-|TRBJ1-1
CASSVRAGGKTEAFF
TGTGCCAGCAGCGTAAGGGCAGGGGGCAAAACTGAAGCTTTCTTT
>-|TRBV2|-|TRBJ1-5
CASSAISDQPQHF
TGTGCCAGCAGTGCCATCTCTGATCAGCCCCAGCATTTT
>-|TRBV4-3|-|TRBJ1-5
CASSQERQSGPQHF
TGCGCCAGCAGCCAAGAGAGACAATCAGGGCCCCAGCATTTT
>TRBD1|TRBV2|-|TRBJ2-7
CASSSDRTSYEQYF
TGTGCCAGCAGTTCGGACAGGACATCCTACGAGCAGTACTTC
>TRBD1|TRBV6-4|-|TRBJ1-1
CASSKNPGTGNTEAFF
TGTGCCAGCAGTAAGAATCCCGGGACAGGGAACACTGAAGCTTTCTTT
>-|TRBV6-5|-|TRBJ1-2
CASSYSGEGGYTF
TGTGCCAGCAGTTATTCAGGGGAGGGGGGCTACACCTTC
>TRBD2|TRBV3-1/TRBV3-2|-|TRBJ2-3
CASSQTSGGLSSTDTQYF
TGTGCCAGCAGCCAAACTAGCGGGGGGCTTTCTAGCACAGATACGCAGTATTTT
>-|TRBV5-1|-|TRBJ1-1
CASSFGSNTEAFF
TGCGCCAGCAGCTTTGGGAGTAACACTGAAGCTTTCTTT
>-|TRBV29-1|-|TRBJ1-1
CSVDDTEAFF
TGCAGCGTTGATGACACTGAAGCTTTCTTT
>-|TRBV7-8|-|TRBJ2-6
CASSLAPNTNLQVAGANVLTF
TGTGCCAGCAGCTTAGCTCCCAATACTAATCTCCAGGTGGCTGGGGCCAACGTCCTGACTTTC